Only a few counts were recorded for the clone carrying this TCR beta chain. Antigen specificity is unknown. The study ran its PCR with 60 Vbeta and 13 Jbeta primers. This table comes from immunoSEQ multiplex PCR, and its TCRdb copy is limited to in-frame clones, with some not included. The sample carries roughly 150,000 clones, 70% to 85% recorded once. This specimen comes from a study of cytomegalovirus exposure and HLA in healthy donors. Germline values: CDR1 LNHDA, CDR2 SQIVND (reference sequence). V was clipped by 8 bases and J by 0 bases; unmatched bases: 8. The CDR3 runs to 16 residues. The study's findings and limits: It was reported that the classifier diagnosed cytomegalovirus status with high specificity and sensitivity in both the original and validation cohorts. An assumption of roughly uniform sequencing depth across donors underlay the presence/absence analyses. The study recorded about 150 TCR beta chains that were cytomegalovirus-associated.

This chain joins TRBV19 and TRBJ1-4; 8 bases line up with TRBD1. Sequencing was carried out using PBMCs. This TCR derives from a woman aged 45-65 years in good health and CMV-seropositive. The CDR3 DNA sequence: TGTGCCAGTGGACAGGGATGGGGTGCAACTAATGAAAAACTGTTTTTT. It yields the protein CASGQGWGATNEKLFF.